This T cell receptor beta chain is from a study of identical twins. Study results and caveats: Models underestimated TCR alpha sharing (out-of-frame) in monozygotic twins. Beta out-of-frame sequences showed weaker excess sharing between twins. Abundant beta clonotypes from cord blood had fewer insertions, unlike memory repertoires, which showed none. Zero-insertion findings could be partly confounded by invariant cells (MAIT and iNKT cells).

Points on this clonotype: Its target is unknown. At one end the junction does not follow the germline gene, possibly because of a read error.

Germline V gene sequence: CDR1 LGHNA, CDR2 YSLEER. This CDR3 is built from 12 residues. TCRdb re-analysed the 5' RACE reads in MiXCR, keeping a single row per CDR3 protein. The top ten clones hold approximately 0.94% of a sample with about 660,000 distinct CDR3 sequences, less than 10% of them seen once. These data also formed part of another study, on yellow fever vaccine responses in identical twins.

The clonotype was recovered from a woman younger than 30 in good health. The sequenced material came from PBMCs. The rearrangement uses TRBV4-3 and TRBJ2-7, with 9 nucleotides matching TRBD1. The CDR3 bases are TGCGCCAGCAGCCGGACAGGGGACGACCAGTACTTC. This translates into CASSRTGDDQYF.